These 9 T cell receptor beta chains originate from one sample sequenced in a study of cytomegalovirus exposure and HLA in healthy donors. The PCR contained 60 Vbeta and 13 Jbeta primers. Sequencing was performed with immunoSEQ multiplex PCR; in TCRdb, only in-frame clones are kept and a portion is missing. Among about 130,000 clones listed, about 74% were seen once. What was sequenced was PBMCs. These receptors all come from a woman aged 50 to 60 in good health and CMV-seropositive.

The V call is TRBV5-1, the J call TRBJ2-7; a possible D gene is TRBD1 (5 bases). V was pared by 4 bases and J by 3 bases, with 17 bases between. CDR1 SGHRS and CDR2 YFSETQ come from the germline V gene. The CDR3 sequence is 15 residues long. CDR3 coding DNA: TGCGCCAGCAGCCCAAGTGCAGGGTACGACTACGAGCAGTACTTC. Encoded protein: CASSPSAGYDYEQYF.

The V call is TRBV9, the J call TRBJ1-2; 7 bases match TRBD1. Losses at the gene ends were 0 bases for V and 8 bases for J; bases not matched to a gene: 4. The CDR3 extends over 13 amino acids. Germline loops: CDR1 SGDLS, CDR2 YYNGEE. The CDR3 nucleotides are TGTGCCAGCAGCGTAGTACTAGGGGGCGGCTACACCTTC. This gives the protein CASSVVLGGGYTF.

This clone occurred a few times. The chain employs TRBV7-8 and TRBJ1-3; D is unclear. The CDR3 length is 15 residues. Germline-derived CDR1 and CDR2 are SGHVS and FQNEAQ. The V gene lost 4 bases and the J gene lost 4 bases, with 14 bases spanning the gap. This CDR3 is CASSSYIYNGNTIYF. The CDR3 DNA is TGTGCCAGCAGCTCGTACATTTACAACGGAAACACCATATATTTT.

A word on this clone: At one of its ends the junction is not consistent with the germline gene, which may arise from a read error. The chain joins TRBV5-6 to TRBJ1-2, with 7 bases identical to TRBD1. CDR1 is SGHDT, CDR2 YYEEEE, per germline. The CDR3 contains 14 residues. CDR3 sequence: CASSPDRSNYGHTF. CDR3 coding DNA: TGTGCCAGCAGCCCGGACAGGTCTAACTATGGCCACACCTTC. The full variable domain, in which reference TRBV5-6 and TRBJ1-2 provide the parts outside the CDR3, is DAGVTQSPTHLIKTRGQQVTLRCSPKSGHDTVSWYQQALGQGPQFIFQYYEEEERQRGNFPDRFSGHQFPNYSSELNVNALLLGDSALYLCASSPDRSNYGHTFGSGTRLTVV.

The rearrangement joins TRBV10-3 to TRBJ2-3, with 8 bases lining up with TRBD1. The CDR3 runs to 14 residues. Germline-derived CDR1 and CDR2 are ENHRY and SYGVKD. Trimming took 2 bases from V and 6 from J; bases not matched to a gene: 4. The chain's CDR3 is CAISEGTGGDTQYF. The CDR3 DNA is TGTGCCATCAGTGAGGGGACAGGTGGGGATACGCAGTATTTT.

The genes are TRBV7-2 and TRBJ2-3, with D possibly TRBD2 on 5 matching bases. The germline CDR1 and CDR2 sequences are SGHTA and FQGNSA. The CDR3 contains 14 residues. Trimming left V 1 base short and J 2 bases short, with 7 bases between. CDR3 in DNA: TGTGCCAGCAGCTTAGACCTAGCCACAGATACGCAGTATTTT. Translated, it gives CASSLDLATDTQYF. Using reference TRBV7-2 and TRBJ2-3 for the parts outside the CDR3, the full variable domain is GAGVSQSPSNKVTEKGKDVELRCDPISGHTALYWYRQSLGQGLEFLIYFQGNSAPDKSGLPSDRFSAERTGGSVSTLTIQRTQQEDSAVYLCASSLDLATDTQYFGPGTRLTVL.

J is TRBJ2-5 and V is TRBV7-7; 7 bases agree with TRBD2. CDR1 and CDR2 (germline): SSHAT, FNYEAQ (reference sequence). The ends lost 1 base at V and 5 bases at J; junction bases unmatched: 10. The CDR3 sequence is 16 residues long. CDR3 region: CASSLGGLRDGETQYF. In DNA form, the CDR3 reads TGTGCCAGCAGCTTAGGGGGACTACGGGACGGGGAGACCCAGTACTTC.

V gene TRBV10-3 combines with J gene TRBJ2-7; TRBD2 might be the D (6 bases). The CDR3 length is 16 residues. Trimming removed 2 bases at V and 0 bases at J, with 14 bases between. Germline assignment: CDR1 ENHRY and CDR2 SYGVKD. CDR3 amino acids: CAISEGRGPSSYEQYF. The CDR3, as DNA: TGTGCCATCAGTGAGGGGCGGGGTCCGAGCTCCTACGAGCAGTACTTC.

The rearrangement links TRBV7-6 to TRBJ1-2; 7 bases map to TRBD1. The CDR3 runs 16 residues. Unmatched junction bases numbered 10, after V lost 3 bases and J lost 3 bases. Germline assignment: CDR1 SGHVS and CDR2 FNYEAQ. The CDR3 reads CASSFGTRGSYYGYTF. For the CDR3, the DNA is TGTGCCAGCAGCTTTGGGACCAGGGGGTCCTACTATGGCTACACCTTC. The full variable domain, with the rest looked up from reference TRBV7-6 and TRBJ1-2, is GAGVSQSPRYKVTKRGQDVALRCDPISGHVSLYWYRQALGQGPEFLTYFNYEAQQDKSGLPNDRFSAERPEGSISTLTIQRTEQRDSAMYRCASSFGTRGSYYGYTFGSGTRLTVV.